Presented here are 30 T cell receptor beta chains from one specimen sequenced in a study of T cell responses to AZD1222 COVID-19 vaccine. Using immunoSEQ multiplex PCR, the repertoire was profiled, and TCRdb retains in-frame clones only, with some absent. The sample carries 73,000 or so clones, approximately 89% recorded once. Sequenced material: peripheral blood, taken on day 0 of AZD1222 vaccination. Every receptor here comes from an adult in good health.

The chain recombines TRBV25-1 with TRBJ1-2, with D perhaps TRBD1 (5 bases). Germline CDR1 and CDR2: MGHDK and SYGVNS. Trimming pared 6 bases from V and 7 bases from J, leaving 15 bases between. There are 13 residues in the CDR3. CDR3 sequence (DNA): TGTGCCAGCAGGGAGGTGGGACGGGGTGGCTACACCTTC. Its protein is CASREVGRGGYTF.

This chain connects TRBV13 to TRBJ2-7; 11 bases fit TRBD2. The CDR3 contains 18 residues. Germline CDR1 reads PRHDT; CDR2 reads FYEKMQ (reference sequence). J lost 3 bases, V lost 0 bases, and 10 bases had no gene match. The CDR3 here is CASSLGLLRGLAVYEQYF. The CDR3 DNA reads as TGTGCCAGCAGCTTAGGATTATTGAGGGGACTAGCGGTCTACGAGCAGTACTTC.

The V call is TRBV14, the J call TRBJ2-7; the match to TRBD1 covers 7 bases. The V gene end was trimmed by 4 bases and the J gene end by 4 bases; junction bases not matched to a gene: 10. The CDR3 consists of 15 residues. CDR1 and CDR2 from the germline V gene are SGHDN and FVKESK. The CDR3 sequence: CASSPDGRGWYEQYF. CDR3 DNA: TGTGCCAGCAGCCCCGACGGCAGGGGGTGGTACGAGCAGTACTTC.

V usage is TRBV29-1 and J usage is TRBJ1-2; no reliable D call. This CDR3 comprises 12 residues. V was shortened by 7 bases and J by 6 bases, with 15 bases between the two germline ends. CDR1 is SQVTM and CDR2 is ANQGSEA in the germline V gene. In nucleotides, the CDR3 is TGCAGCGCCACCGCCGGCACGGATGGCTACACCTTC. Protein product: CSATAGTDGYTF.

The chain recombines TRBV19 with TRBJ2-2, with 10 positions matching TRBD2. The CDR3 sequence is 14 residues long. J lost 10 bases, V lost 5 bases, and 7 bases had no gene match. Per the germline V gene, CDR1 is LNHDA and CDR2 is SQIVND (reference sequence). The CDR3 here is CASSPVAGGPELFF. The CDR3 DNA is TGTGCCAGTAGTCCAGTAGCGGGAGGACCGGAGCTGTTTTTT.

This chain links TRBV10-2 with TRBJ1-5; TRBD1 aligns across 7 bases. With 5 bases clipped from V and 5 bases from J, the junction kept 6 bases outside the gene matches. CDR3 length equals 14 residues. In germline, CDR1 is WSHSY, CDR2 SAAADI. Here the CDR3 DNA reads TGCGCCAGCAGTCGGGACAGCCTCGATCAGCCCCAGCATTTT. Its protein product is CASSRDSLDQPQHF.

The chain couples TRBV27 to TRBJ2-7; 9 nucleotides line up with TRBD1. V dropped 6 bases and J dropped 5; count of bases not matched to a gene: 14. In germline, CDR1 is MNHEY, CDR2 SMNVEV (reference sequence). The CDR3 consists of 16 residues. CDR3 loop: CASRTSNRGLRDEQYF. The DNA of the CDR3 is TGTGCCAGCAGAACTTCCAACAGGGGGCTTCGCGACGAGCAGTACTTC.

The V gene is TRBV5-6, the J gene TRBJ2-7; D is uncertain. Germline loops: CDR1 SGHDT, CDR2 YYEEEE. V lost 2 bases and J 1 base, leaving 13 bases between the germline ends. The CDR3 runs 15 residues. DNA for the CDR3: TGTGCCAGCAGCTTAAGGTTCCAGACATCCTACGAGCAGTACTTC. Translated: CASSLRFQTSYEQYF.

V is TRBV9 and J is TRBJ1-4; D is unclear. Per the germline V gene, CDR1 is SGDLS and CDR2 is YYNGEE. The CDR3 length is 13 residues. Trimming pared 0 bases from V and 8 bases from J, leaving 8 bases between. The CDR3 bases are TGTGCCAGCAGCGTAGAGACGGGGGAAAAACTGTTTTTT. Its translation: CASSVETGEKLFF.

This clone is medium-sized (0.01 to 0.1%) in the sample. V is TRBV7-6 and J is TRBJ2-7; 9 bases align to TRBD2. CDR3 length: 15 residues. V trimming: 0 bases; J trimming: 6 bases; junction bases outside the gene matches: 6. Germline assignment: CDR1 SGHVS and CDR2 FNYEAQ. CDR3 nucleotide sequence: TGTGCCAGCAGCTTAGCGGCGGGAGGGGGGTTCGAGCAGTACTTC. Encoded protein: CASSLAAGGGFEQYF.

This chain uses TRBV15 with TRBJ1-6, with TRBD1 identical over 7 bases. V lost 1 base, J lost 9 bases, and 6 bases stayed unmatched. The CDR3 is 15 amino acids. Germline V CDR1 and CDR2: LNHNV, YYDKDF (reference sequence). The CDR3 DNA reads TGTGCCACCAGCAGAGGTCGACAGGGCAGTTCACCCCTCCACTTT. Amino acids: CATSRGRQGSSPLHF.

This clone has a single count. CDR3: CASSLEGSTDTQYF. The CDR3, as DNA: TGCGCCAGCAGCTTGGAGGGGAGCACAGATACGCAGTATTTT. The rearrangement joins TRBV5-1 to TRBJ2-3; weak D call: TRBD1 (5 bases). V gave up 0 bases and J gave up 0 bases, with 5 bases separating them. This CDR3 spans 14 amino acids. CDR1 and CDR2 (germline): SGHRS, YFSETQ.

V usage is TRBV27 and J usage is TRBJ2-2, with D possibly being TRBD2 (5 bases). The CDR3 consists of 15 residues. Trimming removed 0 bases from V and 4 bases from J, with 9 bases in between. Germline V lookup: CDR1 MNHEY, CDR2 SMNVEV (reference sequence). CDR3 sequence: CASSLSIGSTGELFF. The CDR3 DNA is TGTGCCAGCAGTTTATCGATAGGGAGCACCGGGGAGCTGTTTTTT.

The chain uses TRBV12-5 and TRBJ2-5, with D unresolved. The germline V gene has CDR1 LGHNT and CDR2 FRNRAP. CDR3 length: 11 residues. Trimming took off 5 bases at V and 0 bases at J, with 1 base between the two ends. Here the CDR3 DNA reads TGTGCTAGTGGTAACCAAGAGACCCAGTACTTC. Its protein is CASGNQETQYF.

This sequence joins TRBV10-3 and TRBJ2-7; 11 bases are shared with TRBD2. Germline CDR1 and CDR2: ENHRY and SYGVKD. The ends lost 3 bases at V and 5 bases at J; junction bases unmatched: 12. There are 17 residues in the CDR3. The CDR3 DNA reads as TGTGCCATCAGTGACCCGGGACTAGCGGACCGCGGGGACGAGCAGTACTTC. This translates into CAISDPGLADRGDEQYF.

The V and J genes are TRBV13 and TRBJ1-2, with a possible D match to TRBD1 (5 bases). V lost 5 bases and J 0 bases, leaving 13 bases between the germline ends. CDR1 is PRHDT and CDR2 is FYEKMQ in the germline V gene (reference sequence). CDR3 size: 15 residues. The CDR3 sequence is CASSRTGTTNYGYTF. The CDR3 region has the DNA TGTGCCAGCAGCCGAACCGGGACGACTAACTATGGCTACACCTTC. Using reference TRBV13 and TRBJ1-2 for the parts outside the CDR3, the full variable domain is AAGVIQSPRHLIKEKRETATLKCYPIPRHDTVYWYQQGPGQDPQFLISFYEKMQSDKGSIPDRFSAQQFSDYHSELNMSSLELGDSALYFCASSRTGTTNYGYTFGSGTRLTVV.

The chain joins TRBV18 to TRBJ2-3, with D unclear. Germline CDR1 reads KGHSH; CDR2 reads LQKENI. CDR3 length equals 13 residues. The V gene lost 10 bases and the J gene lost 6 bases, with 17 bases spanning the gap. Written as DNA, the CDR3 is TGTGCCACCGCTGGCAGCACAGTGGATACGCAGTATTTT. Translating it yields CATAGSTVDTQYF.

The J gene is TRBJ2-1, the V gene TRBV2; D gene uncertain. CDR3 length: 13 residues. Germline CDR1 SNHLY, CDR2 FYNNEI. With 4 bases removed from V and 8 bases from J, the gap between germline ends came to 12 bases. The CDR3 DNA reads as TGTGCCAGCAGTGGCGACGTACCTCATGAGCAGTTCTTC. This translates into CASSGDVPHEQFF.

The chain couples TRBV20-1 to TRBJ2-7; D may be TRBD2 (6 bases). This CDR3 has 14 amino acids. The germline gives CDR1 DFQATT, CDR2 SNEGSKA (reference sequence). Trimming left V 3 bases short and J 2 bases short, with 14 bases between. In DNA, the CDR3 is TGCAGTGCTAGTACCGGACTAACCGCCTACGAGCAGTACTTC. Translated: CSASTGLTAYEQYF.

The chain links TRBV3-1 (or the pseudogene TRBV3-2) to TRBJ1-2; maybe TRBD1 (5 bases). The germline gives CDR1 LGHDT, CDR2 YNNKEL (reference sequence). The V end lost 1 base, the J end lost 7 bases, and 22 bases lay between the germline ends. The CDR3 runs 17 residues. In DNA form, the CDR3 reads TGTGCCAGCAGCCAAGTGTTAGGGGAAGGCTTTCGCGGTGGCTACACCTTC. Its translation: CASSQVLGEGFRGGYTF.

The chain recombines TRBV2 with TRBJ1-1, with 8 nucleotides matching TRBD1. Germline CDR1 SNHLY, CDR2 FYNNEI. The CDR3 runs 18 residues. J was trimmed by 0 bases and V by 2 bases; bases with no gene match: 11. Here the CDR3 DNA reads TGTGCCAGCAGTGAATCAGATCAGGGGGCTGCCCTGAACACTGAAGCTTTCTTT. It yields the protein CASSESDQGAALNTEAFF.

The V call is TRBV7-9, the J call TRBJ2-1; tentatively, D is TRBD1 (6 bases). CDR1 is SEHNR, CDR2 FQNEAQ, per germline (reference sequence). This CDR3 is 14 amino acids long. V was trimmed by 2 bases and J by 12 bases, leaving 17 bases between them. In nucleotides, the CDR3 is TGTGCCAGCAGCTTAAACCGGGACACTCAAAGGCAGTTCTTC. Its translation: CASSLNRDTQRQFF.

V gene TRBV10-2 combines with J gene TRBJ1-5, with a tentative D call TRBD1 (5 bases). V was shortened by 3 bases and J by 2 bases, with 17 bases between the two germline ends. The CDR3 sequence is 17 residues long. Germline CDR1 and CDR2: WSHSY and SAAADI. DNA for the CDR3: TGCGCCAGCAGTGAATTGGGGCAGGGACGGGGCAATCAGCCCCAGCATTTT. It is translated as CASSELGQGRGNQPQHF.

CDR3 coding DNA: TGTGCCAGCAGCCAAGTGGGACAGGGACTCTTAGAGACCCAGTACTTC. Amino acids: CASSQVGQGLLETQYF. The rearrangement uses TRBV3-1 (or the pseudogene TRBV3-2) and TRBJ2-5, with 9 bases lining up with TRBD1. The CDR3 extends over 16 amino acids. V lost 1 base, J lost 4 bases, and 7 bases stayed unmatched. Germline V gene lookup returns CDR1 LGHDT and CDR2 YNNKEL (reference sequence).

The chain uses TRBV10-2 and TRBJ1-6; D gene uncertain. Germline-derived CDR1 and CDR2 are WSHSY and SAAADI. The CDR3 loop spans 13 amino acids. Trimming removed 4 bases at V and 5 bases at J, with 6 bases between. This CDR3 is CASSGLDNSPLHF. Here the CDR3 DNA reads TGCGCCAGCAGTGGACTGGATAATTCACCCCTCCACTTT.

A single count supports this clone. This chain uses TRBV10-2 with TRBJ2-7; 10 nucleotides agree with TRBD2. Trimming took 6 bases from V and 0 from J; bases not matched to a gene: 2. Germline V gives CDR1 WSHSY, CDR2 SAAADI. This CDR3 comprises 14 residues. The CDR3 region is CASSLAGVSYEQYF. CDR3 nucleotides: TGCGCCAGCAGCCTAGCGGGGGTCTCCTACGAGCAGTACTTC.

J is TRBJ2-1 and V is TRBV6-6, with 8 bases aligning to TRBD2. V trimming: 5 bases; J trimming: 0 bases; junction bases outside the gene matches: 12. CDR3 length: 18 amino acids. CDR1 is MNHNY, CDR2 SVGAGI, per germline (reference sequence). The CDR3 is CASSPASLLAGSYNEQFF. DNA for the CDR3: TGTGCCAGCAGTCCCGCATCTCTCCTAGCGGGCTCCTACAATGAGCAGTTCTTC.

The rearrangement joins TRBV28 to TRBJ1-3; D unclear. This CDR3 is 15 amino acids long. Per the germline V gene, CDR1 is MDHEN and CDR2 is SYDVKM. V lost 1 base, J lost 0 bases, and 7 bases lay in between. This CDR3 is CASSLYSSSGNTIYF. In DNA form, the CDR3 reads TGTGCCAGCAGTTTATATTCGTCCTCTGGAAACACCATATATTTT.

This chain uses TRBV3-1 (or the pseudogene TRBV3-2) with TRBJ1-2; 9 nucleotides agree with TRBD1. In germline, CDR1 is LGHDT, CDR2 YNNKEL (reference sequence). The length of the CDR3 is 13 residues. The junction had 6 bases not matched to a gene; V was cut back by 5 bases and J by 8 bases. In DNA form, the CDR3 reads TGTGCCAGCAGCTCCGGGACAGGGAGCGGCTACACCTTC. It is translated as CASSSGTGSGYTF.

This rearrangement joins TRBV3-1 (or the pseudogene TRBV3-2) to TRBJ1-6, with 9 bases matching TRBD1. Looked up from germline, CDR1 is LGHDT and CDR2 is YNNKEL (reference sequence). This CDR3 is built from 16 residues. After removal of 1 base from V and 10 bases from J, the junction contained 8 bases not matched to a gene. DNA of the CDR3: TGTGCCAGCAGCCAAGGGTGGGGACAGGGTAAATCACCCCTCCACTTT. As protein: CASSQGWGQGKSPLHF.